The T cell receptor beta chain described here comes from a study of response to subunit inactivated influenza vaccine. One entry per CDR3 protein results from TCRdb running MiXCR on the RT-PCR reads. The table lists about 520,000 distinct CDR3 sequences, approximately 7.8% of them singletons, with around 13% in the top ten. This receptor was identified in a man aged 45 to 75 who received an inactivated influenza vaccine. The source material was PBMCs from blood, sampled approximately 25 months after vaccination.

The CDR3 here is CASSPPARTSGGLPKEQFF. For the CDR3, the DNA is TGTGCCAGCAGCCCCCCCGCCCGGACTAGCGGGGGGTTACCTAAAGAGCAGTTCTTC. V and J are TRBV7-8 and TRBJ2-1; 14 bases map to TRBD2. Germline loops: CDR1 SGHVS, CDR2 FQNEAQ. The V segment lost 5 bases and the J segment 10 bases; nucleotides outside the gene matches: 19. The CDR3 has 19 residues.